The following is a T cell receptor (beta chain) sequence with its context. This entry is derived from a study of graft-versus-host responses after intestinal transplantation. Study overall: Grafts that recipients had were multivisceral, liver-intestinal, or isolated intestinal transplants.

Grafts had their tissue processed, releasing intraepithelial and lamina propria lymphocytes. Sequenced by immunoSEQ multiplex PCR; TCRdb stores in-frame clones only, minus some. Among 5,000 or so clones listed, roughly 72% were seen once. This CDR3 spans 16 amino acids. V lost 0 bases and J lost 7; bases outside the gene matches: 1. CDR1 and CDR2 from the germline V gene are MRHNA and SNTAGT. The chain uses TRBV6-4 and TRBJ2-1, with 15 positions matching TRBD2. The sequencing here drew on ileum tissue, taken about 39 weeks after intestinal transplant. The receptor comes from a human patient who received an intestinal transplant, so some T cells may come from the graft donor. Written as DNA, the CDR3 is TGTGCCAGCAGTGACTCGGGACTAGCGGGAGGAAATGAGCAGTTCTTC. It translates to CASSDSGLAGGNEQFF.